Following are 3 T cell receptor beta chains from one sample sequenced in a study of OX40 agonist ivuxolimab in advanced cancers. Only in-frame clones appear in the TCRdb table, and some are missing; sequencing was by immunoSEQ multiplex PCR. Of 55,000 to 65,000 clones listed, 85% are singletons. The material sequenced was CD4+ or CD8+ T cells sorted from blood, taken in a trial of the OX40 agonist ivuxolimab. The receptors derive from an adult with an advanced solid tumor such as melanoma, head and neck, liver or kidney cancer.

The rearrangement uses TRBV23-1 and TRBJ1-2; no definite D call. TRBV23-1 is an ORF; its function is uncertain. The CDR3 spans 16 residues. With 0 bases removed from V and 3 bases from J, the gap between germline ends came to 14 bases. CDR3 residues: CASSQSTGFWDYGYTF. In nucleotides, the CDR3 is TGCGCCAGCAGTCAATCGACGGGCTTTTGGGACTATGGCTACACCTTC.

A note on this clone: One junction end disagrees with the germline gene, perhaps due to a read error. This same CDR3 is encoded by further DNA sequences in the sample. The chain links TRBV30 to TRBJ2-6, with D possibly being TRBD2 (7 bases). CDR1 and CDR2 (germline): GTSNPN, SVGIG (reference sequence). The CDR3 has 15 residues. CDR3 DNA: TGTGCCTGGAACTCACGGGGGGCTGGGGCCAACGTTCTGACTTTC. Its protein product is CAWNSRGAGANVLTF.

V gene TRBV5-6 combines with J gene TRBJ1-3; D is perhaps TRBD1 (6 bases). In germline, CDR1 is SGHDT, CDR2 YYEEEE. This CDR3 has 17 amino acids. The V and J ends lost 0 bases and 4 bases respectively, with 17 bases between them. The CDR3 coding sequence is TGTGCCAGCAGCTTGGAGCTCCGGGACACAGGAGGAAACACCATATATTTT. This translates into CASSLELRDTGGNTIYF.